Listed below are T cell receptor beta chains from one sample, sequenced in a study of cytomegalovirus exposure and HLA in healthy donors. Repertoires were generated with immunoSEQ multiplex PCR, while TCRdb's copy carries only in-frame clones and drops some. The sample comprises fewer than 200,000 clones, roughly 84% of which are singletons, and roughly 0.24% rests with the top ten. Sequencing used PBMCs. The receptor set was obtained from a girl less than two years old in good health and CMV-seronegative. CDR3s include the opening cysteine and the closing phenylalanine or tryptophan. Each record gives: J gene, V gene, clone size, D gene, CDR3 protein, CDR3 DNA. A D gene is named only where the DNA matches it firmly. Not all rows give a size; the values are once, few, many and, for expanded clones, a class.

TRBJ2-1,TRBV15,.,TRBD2,CATSRRQLADNEQFF,TGTGCCACCAGCAGACGACAACTAGCGGACAATGAGCAGTTCTTC
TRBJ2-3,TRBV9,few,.,CASSVGGGSTDTQYF,TGTGCCAGCAGCGTAGGTGGGGGCAGCACAGATACGCAGTATTTT
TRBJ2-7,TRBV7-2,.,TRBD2,CASSFSYAGGNNEQYF,TGTGCCAGCAGCTTTAGTTATGCGGGAGGTAACAACGAGCAGTACTTC
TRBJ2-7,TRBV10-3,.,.,CAIGDTRLTGFSYF,TGTGCCATCGGGGACACGAGACTCACAGGGTTCTCGTACTTC
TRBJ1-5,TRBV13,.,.,CASSAGEGQPQHF,TGTGCCAGCAGCGCAGGGGAGGGTCAGCCCCAGCATTTT
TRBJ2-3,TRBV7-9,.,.,CASSLPRTSTDTQYF,TGTGCCAGCAGCTTACCCAGGACAAGCACAGATACGCAGTATTTT
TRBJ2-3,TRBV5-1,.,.,CASSLGTTGTDTQYF,TGCGCCAGCAGCTTGGGGACAACAGGCACAGATACGCAGTATTTT
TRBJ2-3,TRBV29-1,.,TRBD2,CSVLLSGASTDTQYF,TGCAGCGTCTTACTTAGCGGGGCTAGCACAGATACGCAGTATTTT
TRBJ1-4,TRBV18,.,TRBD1,CASSRQGEKLFF,TGTGCCAGCTCACGACAGGGTGAAAAACTGTTTTTT
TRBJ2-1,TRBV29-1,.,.,CSVVGVGEQFF,TGCAGCGTTGTAGGGGTAGGGGAGCAGTTCTTC
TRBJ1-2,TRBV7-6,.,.,CASSLAGVYTF,TGTGCCAGCAGCTTAGCGGGAGTCTACACCTTC
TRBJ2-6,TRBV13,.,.,CASSFLSGFSSGANVLTF,TGTGCCAGCAGCTTTTTGAGCGGGTTCTCTTCTGGGGCCAACGTCCTGACTTTC
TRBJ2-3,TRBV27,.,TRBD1,CASSRQGGTDTQYF,TGTGCCAGCAGTCGACAGGGCGGCACAGATACGCAGTATTTT
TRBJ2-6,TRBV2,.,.,CASSEAGLAGANVLTF,TGTGCCAGCAGTGAGGCGGGGCTGGCAGGGGCCAACGTCCTGACTTTC
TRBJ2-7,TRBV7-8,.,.,CASSLDRTETYEQYF,TGTGCCAGCAGCTTAGACAGGACAGAAACCTACGAGCAGTACTTC
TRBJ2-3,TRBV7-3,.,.,CASRKGRLEDTQYF,TGTGCCAGCAGAAAAGGGAGGCTAGAAGATACGCAGTATTTT
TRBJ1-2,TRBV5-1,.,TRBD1,CASSSNPGGRGYTF,TGCGCCAGCAGCTCAAACCCAGGGGGCAGGGGCTACACCTTC
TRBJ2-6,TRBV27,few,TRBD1,CASRNRDRASGANVLTF,TGTGCCAGCAGGAACCGGGACAGAGCATCTGGGGCCAACGTCCTGACTTTC
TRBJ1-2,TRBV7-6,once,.,CASSETGSSGYTF,TGTGCCAGCAGCGAAACAGGGTCGAGCGGCTACACCTTC
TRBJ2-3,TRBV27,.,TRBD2,CASSPRGGRAYF,TGTGCCAGCAGTCCCCGGGGGGGGCGTGCGTATTTT
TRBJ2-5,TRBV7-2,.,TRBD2,CASSSTGGEETQYF,TGTGCCAGCAGCTCGACGGGGGGGGAAGAGACCCAGTACTTC
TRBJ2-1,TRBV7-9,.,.,CASSSIKGYGYNEQFF,TGTGCCAGCAGCTCCATTAAGGGGTATGGGTACAATGAGCAGTTCTTC
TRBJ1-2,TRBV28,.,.,CASSPPGSNYGYTF,TGTGCCAGCAGTCCCCCTGGGAGTAACTATGGCTACACCTTC
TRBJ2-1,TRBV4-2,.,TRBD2,CASSQAVSASGTNEQFF,TGTGCCAGCAGCCAAGCTGTCTCGGCTAGCGGGACCAATGAGCAGTTCTTC
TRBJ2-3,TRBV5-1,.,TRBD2,CASSLGPALAGGNMDTQYF,TGCGCCAGCAGCTTGGGGCCGGCACTAGCGGGAGGAAATATGGATACGCAGTATTTT
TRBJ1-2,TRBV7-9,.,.,CASSFIVNYGYTF,TGTGCCAGCAGCTTTATAGTAAACTATGGCTACACCTTC
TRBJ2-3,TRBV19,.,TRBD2,CASSFWTSGGTSTDTQYF,TGTGCCAGTAGTTTTTGGACTAGCGGGGGGACTAGCACAGATACGCAGTATTTT
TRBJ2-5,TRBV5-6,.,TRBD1,CASRATHRGSETQYF,TGTGCCAGCCGAGCGACTCACAGGGGTTCAGAGACCCAGTACTTC
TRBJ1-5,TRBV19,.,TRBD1,CASSIGDRARGQPQHF,TGTGCCAGTAGTATAGGGGACAGGGCCCGCGGGCAGCCCCAGCATTTT
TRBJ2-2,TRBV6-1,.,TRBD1,CASSEREGGSNTGELFF,TGTGCCAGCAGTGAAAGGGAAGGGGGCTCGAACACCGGGGAGCTGTTTTTT
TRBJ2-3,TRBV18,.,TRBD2,CASHSGLGDTQYF,TGTGCCAGCCATAGCGGGTTGGGGGATACGCAGTATTTT
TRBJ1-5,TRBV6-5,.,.,CASSSPRENQPQHF,TGTGCCAGCAGTTCCCCCAGGGAAAATCAGCCCCAGCATTTT
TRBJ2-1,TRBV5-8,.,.,CATISGRVIYEQFF,TGTGCCACCATCAGCGGGCGGGTTATCTATGAGCAGTTCTTC
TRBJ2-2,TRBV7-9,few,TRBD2,CASSSGGGGSLLTGELFF,TGTGCCAGCAGCTCCGGGGGGGGCGGGAGCCTCCTCACCGGGGAGCTGTTTTTT
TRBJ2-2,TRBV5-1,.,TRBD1,CASSLVTGGTGELFF,TGCGCCAGCAGCTTGGTGACAGGGGGCACCGGGGAGCTGTTTTTT
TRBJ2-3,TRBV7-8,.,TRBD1,CASSFQGAGDTQYF,TGTGCCAGCAGCTTTCAGGGGGCGGGGGATACGCAGTATTTT
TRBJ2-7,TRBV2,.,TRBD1,CASSGGTGAYEQYF,TGTGCCAGCAGTGGCGGGACAGGAGCGTACGAGCAGTACTTC